This TCR beta chain derives from a study of T cell repertoires in cytomegalovirus infection (dated by TCRdb to the late 2010s). At the level of the whole study: Because public TCR beta signatures pointed to carriage of CMV infection together with the matching HLA type, the HLA type of each donor mattered for the analysis.

There are a few counts of this clonotype. Its target antigen remains unknown. No much larger clone is present one base from it, and per-base qualities are unavailable. Taken from the germline V gene, the CDR1 and CDR2 loops are SGHDT and YYEEEE. Spanning cysteine to phenylalanine, the CDR3 consists of 15 amino acids. Just the 45-base CDR3 DNA is kept, in frame starting at base 1. Trimming takes 0 bases from V and 4 bases from J, and the germline ends sit 11 bases apart. Points the paper makes about the study in general: The ex vivo response was dominated by HLA-C-restricted CMV-specific TCR beta clonotypes, which also provided the single most frequent clonotype in two of eight donors. In both this cohort and an independent cohort of several hundred donors, the cumulative frequency of public TCR beta family members distinguished carriers of CMV infection plus the relevant HLA type.

Sequencing took place on an Illumina HiSeq 1500. The public reads were reanalyzed by TCRdb: fastp trimming at Q25, MiXCR alignment, in-frame beta chains only. Rows matching on CDR3 protein sequence are summarized as one entry with the most common DNA and genes. The sample table lists about 450,000 distinct CDR3 sequences, approximately 33% of them with a count of one. Together, the top ten hold about 13% of the sample. The TCR comes from a human donor in good health (CMV status not recorded). Some clones in this sample may be carry-over from other donors' samples. The chain was built from TRBV5-6 and TRBJ2-1; a weak D assignment points to TRBD2 (5 bases agree). Sequencing was performed on PBMCs. The CDR3 protein sequence reads: CASSLDVRLYNEQFF. The DNA is as follows: TGTGCCAGCAGCTTGGACGTCAGACTATACAATGAGCAGTTCTTC. With the rest looked up from the reference TRBV5-6 and TRBJ2-1 genes rather than sequenced, the full variable domain is DAGVTQSPTHLIKTRGQQVTLRCSPKSGHDTVSWYQQALGQGPQFIFQYYEEEERQRGNFPDRFSGHQFPNYSSELNVNALLLGDSALYLCASSLDVRLYNEQFFGPGTRLTVL.